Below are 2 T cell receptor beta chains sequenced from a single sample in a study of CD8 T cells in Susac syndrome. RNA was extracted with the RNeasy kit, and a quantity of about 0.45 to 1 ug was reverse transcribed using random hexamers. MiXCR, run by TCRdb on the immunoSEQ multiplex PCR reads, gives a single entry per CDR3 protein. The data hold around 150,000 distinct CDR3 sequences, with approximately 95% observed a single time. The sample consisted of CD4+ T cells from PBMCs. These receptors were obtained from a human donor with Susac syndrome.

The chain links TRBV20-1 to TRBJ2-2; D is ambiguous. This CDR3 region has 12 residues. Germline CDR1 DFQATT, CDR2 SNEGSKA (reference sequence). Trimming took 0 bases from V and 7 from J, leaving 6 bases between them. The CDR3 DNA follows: TGCAGTGCTAGAGATAATGGCGGGGAGCTGTTTTTT. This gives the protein CSARDNGGELFF.

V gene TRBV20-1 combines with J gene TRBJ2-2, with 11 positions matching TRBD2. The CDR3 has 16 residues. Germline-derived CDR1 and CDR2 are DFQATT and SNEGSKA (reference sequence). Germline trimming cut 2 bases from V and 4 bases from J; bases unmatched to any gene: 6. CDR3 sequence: CSARSPGTSGTGELFF. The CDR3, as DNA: TGCAGTGCTAGAAGCCCCGGGACTAGCGGCACCGGGGAGCTGTTTTTT.